A selection of T cell receptor beta chains follows, all from one sample in a study of vaccination effects on CD4 cells after COVID-19. This table comes from immunoSEQ multiplex PCR, and its TCRdb copy is limited to in-frame clones, with some not included. In the table there are around 50,000 clones, 76% of which are singletons. These receptors lack a known antigen. The source material was CD4+ T cells from PBMCs cultured without peptide, sampled before COVID-19 vaccination. These receptors were collected from a human donor who had a prior SARS-CoV-2 infection. CDR3s include the opening cysteine and the closing phenylalanine or tryptophan. Each record gives: V gene, CDR3 length, J gene, CDR3 protein.

v_call: TRBV18; cdr3_length: 14; j_call: TRBJ2-2; cdr3_aa: CASSPARNYGELFF
v_call: TRBV5-4; cdr3_length: 15; j_call: TRBJ1-2; cdr3_aa: CASSIPNLESWGYTF
v_call: TRBV7-3; cdr3_length: 16; j_call: TRBJ2-3; cdr3_aa: CASSLFRTGDTDTQYF
v_call: TRBV11-2; cdr3_length: 14; j_call: TRBJ2-1; cdr3_aa: CASSLILSATEQFF
v_call: TRBV7-8; cdr3_length: 16; j_call: TRBJ2-7; cdr3_aa: CASSPPRDLTPYEQYF
v_call: TRBV3-1/TRBV3-2; cdr3_length: 13; j_call: TRBJ2-1; cdr3_aa: CASSGLAGNEQFF
v_call: TRBV30; cdr3_length: 13; j_call: TRBJ1-3; cdr3_aa: CAWSVNGRNTIYF
v_call: TRBV5-1; cdr3_length: 18; j_call: TRBJ2-5; cdr3_aa: CASSLGASGGGAEETQYF
v_call: TRBV28; cdr3_length: 13; j_call: TRBJ1-4; cdr3_aa: CASSLHRAQKLFF
v_call: TRBV5-1; cdr3_length: 13; j_call: TRBJ2-3; cdr3_aa: CASSFSGTDTQYF
v_call: TRBV2; cdr3_length: 12; j_call: TRBJ1-1; cdr3_aa: CASTRGYTEAFF
v_call: TRBV5-4; cdr3_length: 15; j_call: TRBJ2-5; cdr3_aa: CASSPEPPGGETQYF
v_call: TRBV18; cdr3_length: 17; j_call: TRBJ1-2; cdr3_aa: CASSPLISQGSNYGYTF
v_call: TRBV2; cdr3_length: 14; j_call: TRBJ1-2; cdr3_aa: CASSEEDSSYGYTF
v_call: TRBV3-1/TRBV3-2; cdr3_length: 17; j_call: TRBJ2-5; cdr3_aa: CASSQLLGTPDGWSQYF
v_call: TRBV6-5; cdr3_length: 12; j_call: TRBJ1-1; cdr3_aa: CASSFMNTEAFF
v_call: TRBV18; cdr3_length: 17; j_call: TRBJ2-1; cdr3_aa: CASSRSWTSGSWNEQFF
v_call: TRBV7-3; cdr3_length: 18; j_call: TRBJ2-2; cdr3_aa: CASSLMGTSGGNTGELFF
v_call: TRBV5-1; cdr3_length: 15; j_call: TRBJ2-1; cdr3_aa: CASSLDLAGYNEQFF
v_call: TRBV29-1; cdr3_length: 13; j_call: TRBJ2-3; cdr3_aa: CSGGTGLADTQYF
v_call: TRBV5-5; cdr3_length: 16; j_call: TRBJ2-3; cdr3_aa: CASSLVALAGTDTQYF
v_call: TRBV7-9; cdr3_length: 15; j_call: TRBJ2-5; cdr3_aa: CASSLSGGGQETQYF
v_call: TRBV5-1; cdr3_length: 13; j_call: TRBJ2-5; cdr3_aa: CASSLSFQETQYF